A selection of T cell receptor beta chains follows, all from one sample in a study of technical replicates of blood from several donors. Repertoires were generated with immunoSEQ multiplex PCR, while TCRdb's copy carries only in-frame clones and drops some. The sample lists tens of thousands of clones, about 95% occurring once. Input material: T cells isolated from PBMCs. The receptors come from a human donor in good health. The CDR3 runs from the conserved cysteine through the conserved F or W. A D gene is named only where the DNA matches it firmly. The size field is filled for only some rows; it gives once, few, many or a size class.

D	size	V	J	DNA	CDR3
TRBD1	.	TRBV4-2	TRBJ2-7	TGTGCCAGCAGCCAAGCTCCGGGACAGGCGTCCTACGAGCAGTACTTC	CASSQAPGQASYEQYF
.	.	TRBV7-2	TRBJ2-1	TGTGCCAGCAGCTTAGTAGTAAATGAGCAGTTCTTC	CASSLVVNEQFF
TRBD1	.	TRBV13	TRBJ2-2	TGTGCCAGCAGTTCGTACTACAGGGGGAACACCGGGGAGCTGTTTTTT	CASSSYYRGNTGELFF
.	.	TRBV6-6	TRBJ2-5	TGTGCCAGCAGTCCTTACAGGGAATCAGAGACCCAGTACTTC	CASSPYRESETQYF
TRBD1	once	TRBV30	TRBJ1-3	TGTGCCTGGAGTAGGGGCAGGGGGGTTGCAAACACCATATATTTT	CAWSRGRGVANTIYF
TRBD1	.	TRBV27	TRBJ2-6	TGTGCCAGCAGTTTATTGGGGCAGGGGGACTCTGGGGCCAACGTCCTGACTTTC	CASSLLGQGDSGANVLTF
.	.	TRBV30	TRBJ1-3	TGTGCCTGGACAGGGGACCCCAGAAACACCATATATTTT	CAWTGDPRNTIYF
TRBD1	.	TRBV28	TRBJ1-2	TGTGCCAGCAGTTTCCCACCGGGACAGGGGGACTATGGCTACACCTTC	CASSFPPGQGDYGYTF
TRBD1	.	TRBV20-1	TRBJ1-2	TGCCACTGGACAGGGAACTATGGCTACACCTTC	CHWTGNYGYTF
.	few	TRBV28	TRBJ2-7	TGTGCCAGCAGTTTATATTCAGGTTCCACCTACGAGCAGTACTTC	CASSLYSGSTYEQYF
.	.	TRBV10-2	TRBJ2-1	TGCGCCAGCAGTCTATCTAGCGTCGAGCAGTTCTTC	CASSLSSVEQFF
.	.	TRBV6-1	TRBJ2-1	TGTGCCAGCAGATCCAGGTCCTACAATGAGCAGTTCTTC	CASRSRSYNEQFF
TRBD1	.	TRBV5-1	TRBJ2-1	TGCGCCAGCAGCTCCGGGACAGGGGAACGTGAGCAGTTCTTC	CASSSGTGEREQFF
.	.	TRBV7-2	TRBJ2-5	TGTGCCAGCAGCCCCGGGACAACCCAAGAGACCCAGTACTTC	CASSPGTTQETQYF
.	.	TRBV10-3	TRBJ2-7	TGTGCCATCAGCACAGGATCCTACGAGCAGTACTTC	CAISTGSYEQYF
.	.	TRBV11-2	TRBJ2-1	TGTGCCAGCAGCTTAGGCAGCGGCTCCTACAATGAGCAGTTCTTC	CASSLGSGSYNEQFF
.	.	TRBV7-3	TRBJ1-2	TGTGCCAGCAGCTCCTGGACAGAACTAGATTATGGCTACACCTTC	CASSSWTELDYGYTF
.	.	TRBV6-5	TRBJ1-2	TGTGCCAGCAAGACAGCCTATGCCGGCTACACCTTC	CASKTAYAGYTF
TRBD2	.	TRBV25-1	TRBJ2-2	TGTGCCAGCAGTGAATATCGTAGCGGGAAGGACACCGGGGAGCTGTTTTTT	CASSEYRSGKDTGELFF
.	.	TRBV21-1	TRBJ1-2	TGTGCCAGCAGCAAGACAGGGAACACCTTC	CASSKTGNTF
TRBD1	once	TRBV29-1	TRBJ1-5	TGCAGCGTAGGGACAGGGTCCGGTCAGCCCCAGCATTTT	CSVGTGSGQPQHF
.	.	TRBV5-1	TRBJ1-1	TGCGCCAGCAGCTTGGCAGGGGAGAACACTGAAGCTTTCTTT	CASSLAGENTEAFF
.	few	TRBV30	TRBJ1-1	TGTGCCTGGAAGCGACAGGCAGTTCCTGAAGCTTTCTTT	CAWKRQAVPEAFF
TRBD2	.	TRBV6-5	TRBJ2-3	TGTGCCAGCGGACGTAGCGGGAGGGCAGATACGCAGTATTTT	CASGRSGRADTQYF
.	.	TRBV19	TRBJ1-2	TGTGCCAGTGAACTGGGGGCCAGTGGGGGCTACACCTTC	CASELGASGGYTF
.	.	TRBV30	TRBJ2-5	TGTGCCTGGAGTGGGGGCCAGGGAGAGACCCAGTACTTC	CAWSGGQGETQYF
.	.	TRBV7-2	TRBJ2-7	TGTGCCAGCAGCTTAGACGCGCTCTACGAGCAGTACTTC	CASSLDALYEQYF
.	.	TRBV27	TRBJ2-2	TGTGCCACCGTGGCGTTGGGACAGAACACCGGGGAGCTGTTTTTT	CATVALGQNTGELFF
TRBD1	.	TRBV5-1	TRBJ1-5	TGCGCCAGCAGCCTGACAGGGGGCATTCAGCCCCAGCATTTT	CASSLTGGIQPQHF
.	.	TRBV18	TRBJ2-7	TGTGCCAGCTCACCAAATCCGTTGGGGGCTGCCTACGAGCAGTACTTC	CASSPNPLGAAYEQYF
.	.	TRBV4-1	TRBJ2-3	TGCGCCAGCAGCCGCGGTTGGGATACGCAGTATTTT	CASSRGWDTQYF